The rows below give T cell receptor beta chains drawn from one sample of a study of T cell changes during pregnancy in multiple sclerosis. Sequenced by immunoSEQ multiplex PCR; TCRdb stores in-frame clones only, minus some. The sample shows tens of thousands of clones, over 85% of them seen only once. This specimen was peripheral blood, taken in the second trimester of pregnancy. All receptors derive from a female donor in good health, enrolled as a control in a pregnancy study. The CDR3 runs from the conserved cysteine through the conserved F or W. A D gene is named only where the DNA matches it firmly. Part of the rows lack a size; the others show once, few, many or a class for expanded clones.

cdr3_nt | cdr3_aa | j_call | v_call | cdr3_length | d_call | clone_size
TGTGCCAGCAGCAAAGGGGGGACACAGAAGTCACCCCTCCACTTT | CASSKGGTQKSPLHF | TRBJ1-6 | TRBV21-1 | 15 | NA | NA
TGCGCCAGCAGCCAAGAAGCTAGCGGGGCCACAGATACGCAGTATTTT | CASSQEASGATDTQYF | TRBJ2-3 | TRBV4-3 | 16 | TRBD2 | NA
TGTGCCAGCAGTTACCCGCCGGCCCAGCATTTT | CASSYPPAQHF | TRBJ1-5 | TRBV6-8 | 11 | NA | NA
TGTGCCAGTCAACAGGGGATGAATGAGCAGTTCTTC | CASQQGMNEQFF | TRBJ2-1 | TRBV27 | 12 | TRBD1 | NA
TGTGCCAGCAGCTTAAATGGGGTCGGGGTCGGTAATTCACCCCTCCACTTT | CASSLNGVGVGNSPLHF | TRBJ1-6 | TRBV7-2 | 17 | NA | NA
TGTGCCAGCAGTGTCACAACCGGGACTCCAAACAATGAGCAGTTCTTC | CASSVTTGTPNNEQFF | TRBJ2-1 | TRBV25-1 | 16 | NA | NA
TGTGCCAGCATGGGGAGGGCCCATAACTATGGCTACACCTTC | CASMGRAHNYGYTF | TRBJ1-2 | TRBV2 | 14 | NA | NA
TGTGCCAGCAGCCAGACCCTAGACGAGCAGTACTTC | CASSQTLDEQYF | TRBJ2-7 | TRBV14 | 12 | NA | NA
TGTGCCAGCAGTTTTAGCGGGGGGGCCGGCGATGAGCAGTTCTTC | CASSFSGGAGDEQFF | TRBJ2-1 | TRBV27 | 15 | TRBD2 | once
TGCGCCAGCAGCTTGATTAACTCCCCGGGGGAGGAGCAGTTCTTC | CASSLINSPGEEQFF | TRBJ2-1 | TRBV5-1 | 15 | NA | NA
TGTGCCAGCAGACGAACAGGAGGGTCGGGGGCCAACGTCCTGACTTTC | CASRRTGGSGANVLTF | TRBJ2-6 | TRBV7-9 | 16 | NA | NA
TGTGCCAGCAGTTTACTCAGACTTCGGGACACCGCAAGCAATCAGCCCCAGCATTTT | CASSLLRLRDTASNQPQHF | TRBJ1-5 | TRBV28 | 19 | NA | NA
TGTGCCAGCAGAGGGACAGGGCGTTTGTCTATGAACACTGAAGCTTTCTTT | CASRGTGRLSMNTEAFF | TRBJ1-1 | TRBV6-4 | 17 | TRBD1 | NA
TGCGCCAGCAGCCAAGAAGGGACAGGGGGAATCTCCGAGCAGTACTTC | CASSQEGTGGISEQYF | TRBJ2-7 | TRBV4-1 | 16 | TRBD1 | once
TGTGCCAGCAGAGCAAGGACTAGTTGGATCACCGGGGAGCTGTTTTTT | CASRARTSWITGELFF | TRBJ2-2 | TRBV2 | 16 | TRBD2 | NA
TGTGCCACCGAGGGGGATGGCTACACCTTC | CATEGDGYTF | TRBJ1-2 | TRBV10-3 | 10 | NA | NA
TGCGCCAGCAGTAGTAACGCACTGAACTCTGGAAACACCATATATTTT | CASSSNALNSGNTIYF | TRBJ1-3 | TRBV4-3 | 16 | NA | NA
TGCGCCAGCAGCCAAGCGCGTAGCGCAAACACTGAAGCTTTCTTT | CASSQARSANTEAFF | TRBJ1-1 | TRBV4-1 | 15 | NA | NA
TGCGCCAGCAGCCAAGGCCGAACGAGCTCCTATAATTCACCCCTCCACTTT | CASSQGRTSSYNSPLHF | TRBJ1-6 | TRBV4-1 | 17 | NA | NA
TGTGCCAGCAGCCAAGATCGGCCTCTAGACCTACATTTT | CASSQDRPLDLHF | TRBJ1-3 | TRBV4-2 | 13 | NA | NA
TGCAGCGTTGAGGGGGAAAGGGGGGGGTACTCCTACAATGAGCAGTTCTTC | CSVEGERGGYSYNEQFF | TRBJ2-1 | TRBV29-1 | 17 | NA | NA
TGCGCCAGCAGCCTAACAGGGGTGTATGGCTACACCTTC | CASSLTGVYGYTF | TRBJ1-2 | TRBV4-1 | 13 | TRBD1 | NA
TGTGCCTGGAGTGTACTTGGACTGTCCTCTGGAAACACCATATATTTT | CAWSVLGLSSGNTIYF | TRBJ1-3 | TRBV30 | 16 | NA | NA